Listed here is a single T cell receptor beta chain. Its antigen is not known. The entry originates in a study of T cell responses to AZD1222 COVID-19 vaccine. In the study overall: Second-dose groups at about 4 or about 12 weeks were pooled. Study-level points and caveats: Donors skewed white British and female; clonal diversity was possibly underestimated. Two AZD1222 doses significantly raised spike-specific TCR breadth and depth over controls. Repertoire samples came only from after the peak T cell response.

V lost 4 bases and J lost 4, with 13 bases in between. CDR3 length equals 15 residues. Germline V gene data show CDR1 as KGHDR and CDR2 as SFDVKD. TCRdb's copy holds only in-frame clones and misses some; the assay was immunoSEQ multiplex PCR. This sample carries 130,000 or so clones, approximately 90% of them seen once, and the ten largest clones take 6.9%. This chain connects TRBV24-1 to TRBJ2-1; D may be TRBD2 (5 bases). This sequence was found in an adult in good health. Sequencing was performed on peripheral blood, taken on day 0 of AZD1222 vaccination. CDR3 DNA sequence: TGTGCCACCAGTGAACCAGCGGTAAGATACAATGAGCAGTTCTTC. Its translation is CATSEPAVRYNEQFF.